This T cell receptor (beta chain) was documented in a study of molecular identifiers for immune sequencing clone quantification (dated by TCRdb to the late 2010s). Describing the broader study: For a replicate experiment, the RNA from either around 20,000 or 99,000 naive CD8 T cells was divided into five aliquots, and four of those aliquots went on to sequencing. This methods study used CD8 T cells to benchmark TCR RNA copy counting and molecular-identifier clustering-based TCR repertoire sequencing (MIDCIRS).

At least ten counts were recorded for this clonotype. There is no known antigen for this receptor. Qualities for individual bases were not recorded, and no much larger clone is one base off. Receptors were amplified or captured by PCR. This sample was sequenced with an Illumina HiSeq 4000. Bulk TCR libraries were made following a previously described method, with the TCR primers given in Table S5. The Qiagen AllPrep DNA/RNA kit was used to purify total RNA. Reads from multiple sequencing runs of the same library were pooled before analysis. In the source study's methods: Reads were retained only if the reads had an exact TCR constant sequence, and the retained reads were trimmed to 150 nt and grouped according to their 12-nt molecular barcodes. Within each barcode group, reads were sub-clustered at a 15% Levenshtein threshold, and quality-weighted consensus sequences were built per RNA molecule. Non-functional sequences were removed, as were lower-count sequences one edit away from another. Barcode sub-clusters with fewer than 20% of the maximum read count were removed, based on fitting two negative binomial distributions. TCRdb trimmed public reads at Q25 via fastp, called clones via MiXCR and kept in-frame beta chains. Rows matching on CDR3 protein sequence are summarized as one entry with the most common DNA and genes. The V and J calls follow TCRdb's processing rather than the paper's. For this sample there are 400,000 to 600,000 distinct CDR3 sequences; roughly a fifth appear just once. The top ten hold around 0.86% of the sample.

Libraries of naive CD8 T cells were built from anywhere between about 20,000 and 1,000,000 sorted cells, with 10%, 30% or 50% of the purified RNA used. Naive CD8 T cells were FACS-sorted as CD8+CD4-CCR7+CD45RA+ on a BD FACSAria II into RLT Plus buffer. Nine to eleven TCR copies' worth of Jurkat RNA were spiked into about 19,000-1,000,000 naive CD8 T cell samples to test detection sensitivity. Enrichment of CD8 T cells was performed with RosetteSep CD8+ T Cell Enrichment Cocktail and Ficoll-Paque, after which ACK red cell lysis was carried out. Results and caveats for the whole study, not just this receptor: In CMV-specific effector cells, clones with more than 20 RNA copies accounted for over 98% of molecules, whereas in naive cells such clones accounted for under 1%. The sizes of highly expanded clones could end up underestimated when identical TCR molecules share a barcode. Modeling estimated roughly 3.2 recovered TCR RNA copies per cell, compared with approximately 10 by digital PCR, which implies about 30% capture efficiency. Naive libraries contained spiked-in Jurkat TCR RNA (roughly 10 copies' worth), which is not part of the donor repertoire. Even against a background of around 950,000 naive CD8 T cells, spiked-in Jurkat TCR RNA amounting to a single cell's worth was reported to be detectable. When barcode sub-clustering was left out, chimeric consensus sequences inflated TCR diversity, with chimeras reaching as high as 47%.

Source material: naive CD8+ T cells from blood, with Jurkat cell RNA spiked in. This specimen's cell subset or site label, per the study, means: FACS-sorted CD8+CD4-CCR7+CD45RA+ naive T cells. The clonotype was recovered from a human donor in good health. Some libraries in this study had Jurkat cell RNA spiked in.

The sequenced DNA is TGCAGTGCTACGGCCTGGGGGTTCGAAAACATTCAGTACTTC. Translated, it gives CSATAWGFENIQYF. The V gene is TRBV20-1 and the J gene is TRBJ2-4; the D call is possibly TRBD1 or TRBD2, each sharing 5 bases. CDR1 and CDR2 are read off the germline V gene (reference sequence) as DFQATT and SNEGSKA. V drops 4 bases and J drops 5 bases, leaving 15 bases in between. The CDR3 has 14 amino acids, counting the end cysteine and phenylalanine. The entry retains the CDR3 DNA only, 42 bases that are in frame from base 1.